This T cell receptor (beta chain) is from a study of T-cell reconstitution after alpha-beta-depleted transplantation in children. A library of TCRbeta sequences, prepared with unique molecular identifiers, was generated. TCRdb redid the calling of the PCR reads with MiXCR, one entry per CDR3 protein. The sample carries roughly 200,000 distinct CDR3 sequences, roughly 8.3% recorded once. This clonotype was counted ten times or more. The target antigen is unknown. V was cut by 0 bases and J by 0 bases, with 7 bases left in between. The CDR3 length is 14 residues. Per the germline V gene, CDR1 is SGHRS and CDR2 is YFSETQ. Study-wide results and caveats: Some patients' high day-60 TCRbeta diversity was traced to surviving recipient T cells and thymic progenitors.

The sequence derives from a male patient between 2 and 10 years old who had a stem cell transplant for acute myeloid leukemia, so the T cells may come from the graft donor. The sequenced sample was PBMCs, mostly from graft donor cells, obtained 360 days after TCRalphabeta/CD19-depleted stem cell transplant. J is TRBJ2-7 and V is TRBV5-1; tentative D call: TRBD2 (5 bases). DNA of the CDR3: TGCGCCAGCAGCTTGGTTGGAGGCTCCTACGAGCAGTACTTC. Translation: CASSLVGGSYEQYF.